This T cell receptor (beta chain) was recorded in a study of blood T cell repertoires in COVID-19. CDR3 length equals 15 residues. V trimming: 0 bases; J trimming: 2 bases; junction bases outside the gene matches: 3. Germline-derived CDR1 and CDR2 are SGHRS and YFSETQ. Using immunoSEQ multiplex PCR, the repertoire was profiled, and TCRdb retains in-frame clones only, with some absent. The sample lists over 150,000 clones, roughly 83% occurring once. The material sequenced was peripheral blood. The V gene is TRBV5-1, the J gene TRBJ2-3; 7 nucleotides agree with TRBD2. The sequence came from a woman aged 55-70 years with acute or convalescent COVID-19. The CDR3 is CASSLGSGSTDTQYF. Written as DNA, the CDR3 is TGCGCCAGCAGCTTGGGTAGCGGGTCCACAGATACGCAGTATTTT.